These 18 T cell receptor beta chains came from one sample sequenced in a study of cytomegalovirus exposure and HLA in healthy donors. The PCR employed 60 Vbeta primers together with 13 Jbeta primers. Only in-frame clones appear in the TCRdb table, and some are missing; sequencing was by immunoSEQ multiplex PCR. The sample includes about 130,000 clones, about 73% of them seen just once. Specimen: PBMCs. The receptors originated from a human donor in good health.

The genes are TRBV7-6 and TRBJ2-3; possibly TRBD2 for D (7 bases). CDR3 size: 15 residues. The V gene lost 2 bases and the J gene lost 6 bases, with 15 bases spanning the gap. Germline V gene sequence: CDR1 SGHVS, CDR2 FNYEAQ. Here the CDR3 DNA reads TGTGCCAGCAGCTTAATCCGGGGAGGGGGGGATACGCAGTATTTT. This encodes CASSLIRGGGDTQYF.

The V call is TRBV5-6, the J call TRBJ1-2; D is ambiguous. Trimming took 4 bases from V and 7 from J, leaving 11 bases between them. The CDR3 length is 12 residues. Per germline, CDR1 SGHDT and CDR2 YYEEEE. DNA of the CDR3: TGTGCCAGCAGCCGCCCCACGGGTGGCTACACCTTC. Translated, it gives CASSRPTGGYTF.

DNA for the CDR3: TGTGCCAGCAGCTTAGTTCGGGGGGCGGGGGAGACCCAGTACTTC. The encoded protein is CASSLVRGAGETQYF. The chain recombines TRBV7-2 with TRBJ2-5; a possible D gene is TRBD2 (7 bases). Trimming left V 1 base short and J 5 bases short, with 14 bases between. The CDR3 runs 15 residues. CDR1 SGHTA and CDR2 FQGNSA come from the germline V gene. Full variable domain (rest looked up from reference TRBV7-2 and TRBJ2-5): GAGVSQSPSNKVTEKGKDVELRCDPISGHTALYWYRQSLGQGLEFLIYFQGNSAPDKSGLPSDRFSAERTGGSVSTLTIQRTQQEDSAVYLCASSLVRGAGETQYFGPGTRLLVL.

The CDR3 bases are TGTGCCAGCAGTTTCTCCAGGGGGTGGGAGCAGTACTTC. This codes for CASSFSRGWEQYF. This chain uses TRBV27 with TRBJ2-7; 7 positions agree with TRBD1. This CDR3 contains 13 residues. Germline trimming cut 3 bases from V and 7 bases from J; bases unmatched to any gene: 6. Germline CDR1 reads MNHEY; CDR2 reads SMNVEV (reference sequence).

This chain uses TRBV28 with TRBJ2-1; TRBD2 matches at 12 bases. The J segment lost 6 bases and the V segment lost 5 bases, leaving 5 bases of the junction unmatched. Germline V lookup: CDR1 MDHEN, CDR2 SYDVKM. This CDR3 spans 15 amino acids. DNA for the CDR3: TGTGCCAGCAGTACCCGGACTAGCGGGGCCAATGAGCAGTTCTTC. Its protein is CASSTRTSGANEQFF.

This clone turned up a few times. This chain links TRBV19 with TRBJ1-2, with 8 bases matching TRBD1. The trim removed 3 bases at V and 8 bases at J, leaving 8 bases unmatched. CDR1 and CDR2 from the germline V gene are LNHDA and SQIVND (reference sequence). The CDR3 extends over 14 amino acids. In nucleotides, the CDR3 is TGTGCCAGTAGTATGGATCAGGGGGCGCAGGGCTACACCTTC. This encodes CASSMDQGAQGYTF.

A few counts support this clone. This chain links TRBV7-2 with TRBJ2-7; the match to TRBD1 covers 11 bases. Per germline, CDR1 SGHTA and CDR2 FQGNSA. CDR3 size: 17 residues. V lost 3 bases and J lost 5; bases outside the gene matches: 12. The CDR3 here is CASSLGVGRDRGDEQYF. The CDR3 DNA reads TGTGCCAGCAGCTTGGGGGTTGGCCGGGACAGGGGGGACGAGCAGTACTTC.

This clone was seen a handful of times. The rearrangement joins TRBV18 to TRBJ1-1; D is ambiguous. V was clipped by 3 bases and J by 1 base, with 9 bases between them. This CDR3 contains 14 residues. Germline values: CDR1 KGHSH, CDR2 LQKENI. The CDR3 loop is CASSPERGNTEAFF. Written as DNA, the CDR3 is TGTGCCAGCTCACCGGAGAGAGGGAACACTGAAGCTTTCTTT.

In this sample, this clone turned up a few times. The V gene is TRBV27, the J gene TRBJ2-2; 7 nucleotides align to TRBD1. Losses at the gene ends were 6 bases for V and 6 bases for J; bases not matched to a gene: 7. The CDR3 sequence is 14 residues long. From germline, CDR1 is MNHEY and CDR2 SMNVEV (reference sequence). CDR3 bases: TGTGCCAGCAGACCGGGACAGTCTTCCGGGGAGCTGTTTTTT. Translated, it gives CASRPGQSSGELFF.

V and J are TRBV5-1 and TRBJ2-7; 8 nucleotides align to TRBD1. Germline V CDR1 and CDR2: SGHRS, YFSETQ. CDR3 length: 17 amino acids. With V trimmed by 0 bases and J by 0 bases, 8 bases remained unmatched. The CDR3 region is CASSLGPGTGSSYEQYF. In nucleotides, the CDR3 is TGCGCCAGCAGCTTGGGCCCCGGGACAGGAAGCTCCTACGAGCAGTACTTC.

CDR3 nucleotides: TGCAGCGTTGAACCCCACGGGAGGAGGGACAATGAGCAGTTCTTC. It specifies CSVEPHGRRDNEQFF. V gene TRBV29-1 combines with J gene TRBJ2-1; 7 bases fit TRBD2. Germline V gene sequence: CDR1 SQVTM, CDR2 ANQGSEA. V was pared by 2 bases and J by 5 bases, with 9 bases of the junction left unmatched. The CDR3 covers 15 residues.

V is TRBV6-1 and J is TRBJ2-7; 8 bases line up with TRBD1. The CDR3 runs 15 residues. J lost 0 bases, V lost 3 bases, and 4 bases had no gene match. Germline loops: CDR1 MNHNS, CDR2 SASEGT. The CDR3, as DNA: TGTGCCAGCAGTGATGAAACAGGGGGCTCCTACGAGCAGTACTTC. As protein: CASSDETGGSYEQYF.

This rearrangement joins TRBV29-1 to TRBJ2-3, with a weak D call TRBD1 (6 bases). Germline V gene sequence: CDR1 SQVTM, CDR2 ANQGSEA. The CDR3 length is 12 residues. The ends were cut back, 3 bases at V and 15 bases at J, with 19 bases in the middle. The CDR3 sequence is CSVEGAGVLDYF. In DNA form, the CDR3 reads TGCAGCGTTGAGGGCGCAGGGGTCCTCGATTATTTT.

Worth noting for this clone: The junction shows a germline mismatch at one end, possibly a read error. The gene calls are TRBV7-2 and TRBJ2-7; 9 bases align to TRBD2. The CDR3 is 15 residues long. Germline V gives CDR1 SGHTA, CDR2 FQGNSA. CDR3 DNA sequence: TGTGCCAGCAGCCTAGCTAGCGGGGCTACCTACGAGCAGTACTTC. Its protein is CASSLASGATYEQYF.

In its sample, this clone was seen a few times. V usage is TRBV11-2 and J usage is TRBJ1-1, with 8 nucleotides matching TRBD1. This CDR3 is 13 amino acids long. Trimming removed 5 bases from V and 11 bases from J; junction bases left unmatched: 10. Germline V gives CDR1 SGHAT, CDR2 FQNNGV. CDR3 region: CASSQTGAVWAFF. CDR3 DNA sequence: TGTGCCAGCAGCCAGACAGGGGCGGTTTGGGCTTTCTTT.

The chain combines TRBV28 with TRBJ2-7, with TRBD2 matching over 7 bases. CDR3 length: 16 amino acids. V gave up 6 bases and J gave up 6 bases; unmatched junction bases: 17. Germline V gives CDR1 MDHEN, CDR2 SYDVKM. Here the CDR3 DNA reads TGTGCCAGCAGACCGAGCGGCCCAGCAGCTAGCGGCGAGCAGTACTTC. It yields the protein CASRPSGPAASGEQYF.

This clone occurred a few times. This rearrangement joins TRBV4-3 to TRBJ2-3; no clear D. The V end lost 0 bases, the J end lost 2 bases, and 6 bases lay between the germline ends. Germline CDR1 LGHNA, CDR2 YSLEER. This CDR3 comprises 14 residues. DNA of the CDR3: TGCGCCAGCAGCCAAGAGCGGTACACAGATACGCAGTATTTT. This gives the protein CASSQERYTDTQYF.

In DNA, the CDR3 is TGTGCCAGTCGCTTGGTGGGGCGATTGAACACTGAAGCTTTCTTT. It codes for CASRLVGRLNTEAFF. The V and J genes are TRBV19 and TRBJ1-1, with D tentatively TRBD1 (5 bases). Germline-derived CDR1 and CDR2 are LNHDA and SQIVND (reference sequence). Trimming took 8 bases from V and 0 from J, leaving 16 bases between them. The CDR3 covers 15 residues.